This T cell receptor (beta chain) is drawn from a study of T cell responses to AZD1222 COVID-19 vaccine. Study observations and caveats: Reportedly, nearly half of unique spike TCRs recognized epitopes outside B.1.351/B.1.1.7 mutations. Samples come after the peak T cell response, not at day 14. The CD4 TCRs associated with vaccination extended across spike and predominated at 160-218 and 743-854. Possibly, clonal diversity was underestimated; donors were largely white British and included more females.

In the case of this clone: As yet, its antigen is unknown.

Repertoires were generated with immunoSEQ multiplex PCR, while TCRdb's copy carries only in-frame clones and drops some. The data show approximately 110,000 clones, about 85% seen once. Trimming cost V 0 bases and J 3 bases; bases outside gene matches: 4. This CDR3 has 15 residues. From germline, CDR1 is LNHNV and CDR2 YYDKDF (reference sequence). The source is an adult who received the AZD1222 COVID-19 vaccine. The chain is built from TRBV15 and TRBJ2-7; 8 bases line up with TRBD2. The sequencing used peripheral blood, collected 28 days after the second AZD1222 dose. The CDR3 here is CATSREEAGDYEQYF. CDR3 coding DNA: TGTGCCACCAGCAGAGAGGAAGCGGGAGACTACGAGCAGTACTTC.